The source of this TCR beta chain is a study of T cell changes during pregnancy in multiple sclerosis. Libraries were prepared by immunoSEQ multiplex PCR; TCRdb keeps only in-frame clonotypes and omits some of them. The table includes about 69,000 clones, almost 95% detected once. This clone was seen a single time. Germline loops: CDR1 SGHRS, CDR2 YFSETQ. This CDR3 region has 15 residues. The V gene lost 1 base and the J gene lost 4 bases, with 9 bases spanning the gap. The sequences come from peripheral blood, collected in the third trimester of pregnancy. The TCR was taken from a female donor in good health, enrolled as a control in a pregnancy study. The chain joins TRBV5-1 to TRBJ2-6, with D uncertain. CDR3 sequence (DNA): TGCGCCAGCAGCTTGTTGGCACCCGGGGCCAACGTCCTGACTTTC. Translating gives CASSLLAPGANVLTF.